This passage covers 31 T cell receptor beta chains from one sample sequenced in a study of lymphopenia after photon versus proton radiotherapy (dated by TCRdb to between 2018 and 2021). The library was obtained by the immunoSEQ multiplex PCR assay. This is the immuneACCESS table as TCRdb keeps it, with only in-frame sequences that have V and J called. A part of the clones is gone; compared with another copy, unresolved V genes explain less than half, and the rest is unexplained. Counted in this sample were about 26,000 clones; 75% to 90% of them appeared once. The ten largest make up around 5.2% of the sample. Sequenced here: peripheral blood, sampled from a patient treated with photon-based radiotherapy. These receptors were collected from a man under 40 with gastric cancer.

A note on this clone: A junction end diverges from the germline sequence, so it may reflect a read error. This sample also contains other DNA sequences that code for the same CDR3. This chain links TRBV18 with TRBJ2-7; possible D gene TRBD1, 7 bases. Germline V lookup: CDR1 KGHSH, CDR2 LQKENI. The CDR3 spans 16 residues. The CDR3 DNA reads as TGTGCCAGCTCCCCCCTCGGAGGGACAGCCCCCTACGAGCAATACTTC. Translating it yields CASSPLGGTAPYEQYF.

This sequence joins TRBV20-1 and TRBJ1-1; D uncertain. Germline V gene lookup returns CDR1 DFQATT and CDR2 SNEGSKA (reference sequence). Trimming shortened V by 3 bases and J by 4 bases, and 6 bases separated the two germline ends. The CDR3 is 11 amino acids. The CDR3 loop is CSASWGTEAFF. As DNA, the CDR3 is TGCAGTGCTAGCTGGGGCACTGAAGCTTTCTTT.

The CDR3 spells CASSPQDRDSGNTIYF. CDR3 DNA sequence: TGTGCCAGTAGCCCCCAGGACAGGGACTCTGGAAACACCATATATTTT. The chain carries TRBV19 and TRBJ1-3, with 8 bases matching TRBD1. The V gene's germline CDR1 is LNHDA and CDR2 SQIVND (reference sequence). The CDR3 has 16 residues. Trimming removed 6 bases from V and 0 bases from J; junction bases left unmatched: 7.

This clone is a singleton in its sample. The chain recombines TRBV7-3 with TRBJ2-2; maybe TRBD2 (6 bases). Germline assignment: CDR1 SGHTA and CDR2 FQGTGA. Trimming took off 5 bases at V and 5 bases at J, with 12 bases between the two ends. This CDR3 is 14 amino acids long. CDR3 protein: CASSPGLSTGELFF. CDR3 nucleotide sequence: TGTGCCAGCAGCCCGGGACTTTCGACCGGGGAGCTGTTTTTT. Based on the CDR3 plus reference TRBV7-3 and TRBJ2-2, the full variable domain is GAGVSQTPSNKVTEKGKYVELRCDPISGHTALYWYRQSLGQGPEFLIYFQGTGAADDSGLPNDRFFAVRPEGSVSTLKIQRTERGDSAVYLCASSPGLSTGELFFGEGSRLTVL.

The genes are TRBV5-1 and TRBJ2-2; 7 bases line up with TRBD1. CDR1 and CDR2 from the germline V gene are SGHRS and YFSETQ. CDR3 length equals 15 residues. Trimming cost V 3 bases and J 1 base; bases outside gene matches: 3. The CDR3 coding sequence is TGCGCCAGCAGCTCACGGACAGGGAACACCGGGGAGCTGTTTTTT. The encoded protein is CASSSRTGNTGELFF.

The DNA of the CDR3 is TGTGCCAGCAGCTTAGCAGGGCTCACTGAAGCTTTCTTT. It specifies CASSLAGLTEAFF. The rearrangement links TRBV7-2 to TRBJ1-1; D is unresolved. V was clipped by 0 bases and J by 4 bases, with 6 bases between them. In germline, CDR1 is SGHTA, CDR2 FQGNSA. The CDR3 runs 13 residues.

The chain recombines TRBV19 with TRBJ1-1; TRBD1 might be the D (6 bases). Germline assignment: CDR1 LNHDA and CDR2 SQIVND (reference sequence). Trimming took off 5 bases at V and 1 base at J, with 14 bases between the two ends. The length of the CDR3 is 15 residues. The CDR3: CASSAAGEANTEAFF. The DNA for the CDR3 is TGTGCCAGTAGTGCCGCAGGGGAGGCGAACACTGAAGCTTTCTTT.

The gene calls are TRBV27 and TRBJ1-2; D remains unclear. This CDR3 is built from 13 residues. The V gene lost 6 bases and the J gene lost 4 bases, with 12 bases spanning the gap. Germline values: CDR1 MNHEY, CDR2 SMNVEV (reference sequence). This chain's CDR3 is CASRETVSYGYTF. In DNA, the CDR3 is TGTGCCAGCAGAGAAACAGTGAGCTATGGCTACACCTTC.

The chain is built from TRBV28 and TRBJ1-6; no clear D. Per germline, CDR1 MDHEN and CDR2 SYDVKM. The V end was cut by 1 base, the J end by 1 base, with 5 bases between. This CDR3 region has 15 residues. CDR3 loop: CASSLSPSYNSPLHF. The DNA for the CDR3 is TGTGCCAGCAGTTTATCTCCGTCCTATAATTCACCCCTCCACTTT.

This rearrangement joins TRBV25-1 to TRBJ2-3; perhaps D is TRBD1 or TRBD2 (6 bases each). Germline values: CDR1 MGHDK, CDR2 SYGVNS. V was clipped by 2 bases and J by 2 bases, with 17 bases between them. The CDR3 consists of 17 residues. This CDR3 reads CASSEPYGGLFTDTQYF. The CDR3 DNA is TGTGCCAGCAGTGAACCCTATGGGGGGCTGTTCACAGATACGCAGTATTTT.

The chain has TRBV6-5 and TRBJ2-7; 7 bases are shared with TRBD1. Germline lookup yields CDR1 MNHEY and CDR2 SVGAGI. This CDR3 is built from 15 residues. Trimming took 5 bases from V and 2 from J; bases not matched to a gene: 9. CDR3 region: CASSRTGTDPYEQYF. The DNA for the CDR3 is TGTGCCAGCAGTAGAACCGGGACAGACCCCTACGAGCAGTACTTC.

This clone was seen a handful of times. The chain recombines TRBV10-3 with TRBJ2-3, with D tentatively TRBD2 (5 bases). This CDR3 is 17 amino acids long. Germline CDR1 is ENHRY and CDR2 is SYGVKD. V gave up 10 bases and J gave up 0 bases, with 23 bases separating them. CDR3 amino acids: CATRSVAAGTSTDTQYF. The CDR3 nucleotides read TGTGCCACCAGATCCGTAGCTGCGGGTACTAGCACAGATACGCAGTATTTT.

This chain joins TRBV4-3 and TRBJ2-2; no clear D. CDR1 LGHNA and CDR2 YSLEER come from the germline V gene. The V gene lost 3 bases and the J gene lost 7 bases, with 15 bases spanning the gap. This CDR3 spans 15 amino acids. The CDR3 coding sequence is TGCGCCAGCAGCCAGAGCTCGAGGTCACGCGGGGAGCTGTTTTTT. As protein: CASSQSSRSRGELFF.

The chain links TRBV13 to TRBJ2-5; tentative D call: TRBD1 (6 bases). Germline V gene data show CDR1 as PRHDT and CDR2 as FYEKMQ (reference sequence). This CDR3 region has 18 residues. V lost 2 bases and J 4 bases, leaving 23 bases between the germline ends. CDR3 protein: CASSLSLLRGNPGETQYF. CDR3 DNA: TGTGCCAGCAGCTTAAGTCTTTTAAGGGGGAACCCGGGAGAGACCCAGTACTTC. Full variable domain (remainder filled in from reference TRBV13 and TRBJ2-5): AAGVIQSPRHLIKEKRETATLKCYPIPRHDTVYWYQQGPGQDPQFLISFYEKMQSDKGSIPDRFSAQQFSDYHSELNMSSLELGDSALYFCASSLSLLRGNPGETQYFGPGTRLLVL.

The V and J genes are TRBV29-1 and TRBJ1-2; TRBD1 might be the D (5 bases). This CDR3 contains 14 residues. V shed 4 bases and J shed 7 bases, with 19 bases lying between them. Germline CDR1 reads SQVTM; CDR2 reads ANQGSEA. The CDR3 DNA sequence: TGCAGCGTTGTTCAAGGGGCCGGCCTGGGTGGCTACACCTTC. As protein: CSVVQGAGLGGYTF.

The chain joins TRBV10-1 to TRBJ2-1; D remains ambiguous. Germline CDR1 is WNHNN and CDR2 is SYGVQD (reference sequence). V lost 4 bases to trimming and J lost 2 bases, with 6 bases between them. The CDR3 is made up of 13 amino acids. In DNA form, the CDR3 reads TGCGCCAGCAGTGGCCTAGCCTACAATGAGCAGTTCTTC. Protein: CASSGLAYNEQFF.

This sequence joins TRBV18 and TRBJ2-5; TRBD2 might be the D (5 bases). This CDR3 comprises 13 residues. CDR1 KGHSH and CDR2 LQKENI come from the germline V gene. Trimming left V 3 bases short and J 4 bases short, with 9 bases between. The CDR3 bases are TGTGCCAGCTCACCTGAGGGTCGAGAGACCCAGTACTTC. Translating it yields CASSPEGRETQYF.

The rearrangement joins TRBV6-5 to TRBJ2-3, with TRBD2 matching 7 bases. With 5 bases clipped from V and 4 bases from J, the junction kept 9 bases outside the gene matches. The germline gives CDR1 MNHEY, CDR2 SVGAGI. This CDR3 comprises 15 residues. The CDR3 nucleotides read TGTGCCAGCAGTATTCTAGGGGAGGGGTCAGATACGCAGTATTTT. Its protein product is CASSILGEGSDTQYF.

The chain is built from TRBV6-1 and TRBJ2-2; 11 bases align to TRBD2. The CDR3 is 16 amino acids. J was trimmed by 5 bases and V by 3 bases; bases with no gene match: 5. Germline CDR1 and CDR2: MNHNS and SASEGT. The CDR3 DNA reads TGTGCCAGCAGTGATAGCGGGAGGGCCGGAACCGGGGAGCTGTTTTTT. It specifies CASSDSGRAGTGELFF.

The J gene is TRBJ2-5, the V gene TRBV14, with a tentative D call TRBD1 (6 bases). Trimming removed 2 bases from V and 3 bases from J, with 10 bases in between. This CDR3 has 14 residues. CDR1 and CDR2 from the germline V gene are SGHDN and FVKESK. CDR3 residues: CASSQLGAEETQYF. CDR3 coding DNA: TGTGCCAGCAGCCAACTGGGGGCCGAAGAGACCCAGTACTTC. Combining the CDR3 with reference TRBV14 and TRBJ2-5 gives the whole variable domain EAGVTQFPSHSVIEKGQTVTLRCDPISGHDNLYWYRRVMGKEIKFLLHFVKESKQDESGMPNNRFLAERTGGTYSTLKVQPAELEDSGVYFCASSQLGAEETQYFGPGTRLLVL.

The chain combines TRBV13 with TRBJ2-7; D is possibly TRBD1 (6 bases). V was pared by 6 bases and J by 0 bases, with 12 bases between. Germline values: CDR1 PRHDT, CDR2 FYEKMQ (reference sequence). The CDR3 totals 14 residues. CDR3 DNA sequence: TGTGCCAGCAGTGCCGGGGACACCTCCTACGAGCAGTACTTC. Protein sequence: CASSAGDTSYEQYF.

This chain links TRBV6-5 with TRBJ2-7; the D gene is possibly TRBD2 (5 bases). Trimming left V 0 bases short and J 3 bases short, with 15 bases between. The CDR3 length is 16 residues. Germline CDR1 and CDR2: MNHEY and SVGAGI. The CDR3 spells CASSYSISGTYYEQYF. CDR3 DNA: TGTGCCAGCAGTTACTCGATAAGCGGAACTTACTACGAGCAGTACTTC.

The chain is built from TRBV6-5 and TRBJ2-3; weak D call: TRBD2 (5 bases). Germline assignment: CDR1 MNHEY and CDR2 SVGAGI. The CDR3 sequence is 14 residues long. V shed 6 bases and J shed 0 bases, with 10 bases lying between them. CDR3 sequence reads: CASRSGASTDTQYF. CDR3 in DNA: TGTGCCAGCAGGAGCGGAGCTAGCACAGATACGCAGTATTTT.

The V and J genes are TRBV4-2 and TRBJ1-3; the D is unclear. Germline lookup yields CDR1 LGHNA and CDR2 YNFKEQ. The CDR3 is 15 residues long. The V end lost 7 bases, the J end lost 3 bases, and 16 bases lay between the germline ends. The CDR3 spells CASTLDRVLGNTIYF. Here the CDR3 DNA reads TGTGCCAGCACCCTGGATCGCGTTCTTGGAAACACCATATATTTT.

A single count supports this clone. CDR3 protein: CATVREGGNTEAFF. As DNA, the CDR3 is TGTGCCACCGTTCGGGAGGGGGGGAACACTGAAGCTTTCTTT. The rearrangement links TRBV5-4 to TRBJ1-1, with a possible D match to TRBD1 (6 bases). Germline assignment: CDR1 SGHNT and CDR2 YYREEE (reference sequence). This CDR3 region has 14 residues. Trimming cost V 9 bases and J 1 base, with 16 bases left between them.

J is TRBJ2-1 and V is TRBV5-4; D remains unclear. Germline V gene data show CDR1 as SGHNT and CDR2 as YYREEE (reference sequence). The CDR3 is 11 amino acids. V dropped 0 bases and J dropped 10 bases, with 5 bases sitting between them. Written as DNA, the CDR3 is TGTGCCAGCAGCTTGGGCCCAGAGCAGTTCTTC. Translation gives CASSLGPEQFF.

This clone was picked up a small number of times. This rearrangement joins TRBV28 to TRBJ1-2; weak D call: TRBD1 (6 bases). CDR3 length: 13 residues. Germline CDR1 MDHEN, CDR2 SYDVKM. Trimming stripped 7 bases from V and 2 bases from J, with 11 bases between. CDR3 DNA sequence: TGTGCCAGCATCCCTAGGGGGAACTATGGCTACACCTTC. It encodes CASIPRGNYGYTF.

This sequence joins TRBV7-2 and TRBJ2-3; D is unresolved. V lost 1 base, J lost 5 bases, and 7 bases lay in between. Germline values: CDR1 SGHTA, CDR2 FQGNSA. The CDR3 has 13 amino acids. This CDR3 reads CASSLEAGDTQYF. CDR3 coding DNA: TGTGCCAGCAGCTTAGAGGCCGGAGATACGCAGTATTTT. Drawing the rest from reference TRBV7-2 and TRBJ2-3, the complete variable domain is GAGVSQSPSNKVTEKGKDVELRCDPISGHTALYWYRQSLGQGLEFLIYFQGNSAPDKSGLPSDRFSAERTGGSVSTLTIQRTQQEDSAVYLCASSLEAGDTQYFGPGTRLTVL.

This clone was seen a single time. The rearrangement links TRBV28 to TRBJ2-1; D perhaps matches TRBD2 (6 bases). V was shortened by 8 bases and J by 5 bases, with 19 bases between the two germline ends. This CDR3 has 15 amino acids. Germline V lookup: CDR1 MDHEN, CDR2 SYDVKM. CDR3 sequence (DNA): TGTGCCAGCGACCGGGGGATAGGGCAGAACAATGAGCAGTTCTTC. Translation gives CASDRGIGQNNEQFF.

The V gene is TRBV11-3, the J gene TRBJ1-1, with D hard to call. CDR3 size: 15 residues. V shed 0 bases and J shed 7 bases, with 15 bases lying between them. Per germline, CDR1 SGHNT and CDR2 YENEEA. CDR3 coding DNA: TGTGCCAGCAGCTTAGATGTCCAAGCGGGGAGTGAAGCTTTCTTT. It specifies CASSLDVQAGSEAFF.

The rearrangement uses TRBV28 and TRBJ2-7, with 9 bases identical to TRBD2. The CDR3 contains 15 residues. V shed 2 bases and J 3 bases; nucleotides not matched to a gene: 5. Germline CDR1 reads MDHEN; CDR2 reads SYDVKM. CDR3 protein: CASSLPPSGNYEQYF. CDR3 nucleotides: TGTGCCAGCAGTTTACCTCCTAGCGGGAACTACGAGCAGTACTTC.